The 20 T cell receptor beta chains given below trace back to one sample, sequenced in a study of blood T cell repertoires in COVID-19. Using immunoSEQ multiplex PCR, the repertoire was profiled, and TCRdb retains in-frame clones only, with some absent. Altogether around 220,000 clones are present, roughly 80% being singletons, with the ten largest covering over 6%. Specimen: peripheral blood. Receptor source: a woman over 75 with COVID-19, enrolled during active disease.

The rearrangement joins TRBV25-1 to TRBJ1-5; the match to TRBD1 covers 8 bases. Unmatched junction bases numbered 3, after V lost 8 bases and J lost 6 bases. The germline V gene encodes CDR1 MGHDK and CDR2 SYGVNS. CDR3 length equals 12 residues. CDR3 in DNA: TGTGCCAGCGGACAGGGCGGTCAGCCCCAGCATTTT. It translates to CASGQGGQPQHF.

This sequence joins TRBV6-5 and TRBJ1-4; TRBD1 aligns across 7 bases. The CDR3 contains 14 residues. CDR1 is MNHEY and CDR2 is SVGAGI in the germline V gene. Germline trimming cut 10 bases from V and 8 bases from J; bases unmatched to any gene: 13. CDR3 DNA sequence: TGTGCCACGGATTCAGGGGGGCTCGGAGAAAAACTGTTTTTT. Protein: CATDSGGLGEKLFF.

The CDR3 loop reads CASGTSDSYEQYF. The CDR3 DNA reads as TGTGCCAGCGGAACTAGCGACTCCTACGAGCAGTACTTC. The chain joins TRBV12-3 or TRBV12-4 to TRBJ2-7; 7 bases agree with TRBD2. CDR3 size: 13 residues. J lost 0 bases, V lost 8 bases, and 4 bases had no gene match.

This clone was observed once. This chain links TRBV2 with TRBJ1-5; D call uncertain. Trimming shortened V by 1 base and J by 6 bases, and 10 bases separated the two germline ends. Germline lookup yields CDR1 SNHLY and CDR2 FYNNEI. This CDR3 region has 14 residues. DNA of the CDR3: TGTGCCAGCAGTGAAGTTGGGCGCGTTCAGCCCCAGCATTTT. This gives the protein CASSEVGRVQPQHF.

The CDR3 nucleotides are TGCAGCGTGACTCGGACAGACATGAACACTGAAGCTTTCTTT. This codes for CSVTRTDMNTEAFF. The chain joins TRBV29-1 to TRBJ1-1; TRBD1 is a possible D gene (6 bases). Germline values: CDR1 SQVTM, CDR2 ANQGSEA. V was pared by 6 bases and J by 0 bases, with 14 bases between. CDR3 size: 14 residues.

The rearrangement joins TRBV5-8 to TRBJ1-5; 7 nucleotides match TRBD1. V dropped 0 bases and J dropped 7; count of bases not matched to a gene: 10. This CDR3 has 16 residues. Germline V gives CDR1 SGHTS, CDR2 YDEGEE. The CDR3 protein is CASSLGYRGTNQPQHF. The CDR3 DNA follows: TGTGCCAGCAGCTTGGGCTACAGGGGAACCAACCAGCCCCAGCATTTT.

The chain couples TRBV5-4 to TRBJ1-4; 8 bases match TRBD1. The trim removed 0 bases at V and 4 bases at J, leaving 5 bases unmatched. This CDR3 is built from 16 residues. Germline CDR1 and CDR2: SGHNT and YYREEE (reference sequence). The CDR3 DNA follows: TGTGCCAGCAGCTTGGCCGGGGGGACAGGTAATGAAAAACTGTTTTTT. It is translated as CASSLAGGTGNEKLFF.

This chain links TRBV19 with TRBJ2-1, with D unclear. The CDR3 runs 13 residues. Germline loops: CDR1 LNHDA, CDR2 SQIVND (reference sequence). The V end was cut by 2 bases, the J end by 4 bases, with 6 bases between. CDR3 DNA: TGTGCCAGTAGTATAACGCGGTACAATGAGCAGTTCTTC. As protein: CASSITRYNEQFF.

CDR3 loop: CASSFVAGEAFF. The DNA for the CDR3 is TGCGCCAGCAGCTTCGTCGCGGGTGAAGCTTTCTTT. The chain carries TRBV5-1 and TRBJ1-1; D gene uncertain. The CDR3 totals 12 residues. The germline CDR1 and CDR2 sequences are SGHRS and YFSETQ. V lost 2 bases and J 7 bases, leaving 9 bases between the germline ends.

The chain links TRBV19 to TRBJ1-2; unclear D gene. In germline, CDR1 is LNHDA, CDR2 SQIVND (reference sequence). V was pared by 3 bases and J by 7 bases, with 21 bases between. The CDR3 contains 16 residues. The CDR3 loop reads CASSILNPGQLGGYTF. CDR3 sequence (DNA): TGTGCCAGTAGTATTTTAAACCCGGGTCAGCTCGGTGGCTACACCTTC.

V and J are TRBV11-2 and TRBJ2-5; 7 bases are shared with TRBD1. The CDR3 sequence is 16 residues long. V shed 2 bases, J shed 4 bases, and the junction held 10 bases outside the gene matches. Germline V CDR1 and CDR2: SGHAT, FQNNGV. CDR3 bases: TGTGCCAGCAGCTTATTGACAGGGTTTGGGGGAGAGACCCAGTACTTC. It encodes CASSLLTGFGGETQYF.

The V and J genes are TRBV7-9 and TRBJ1-2, with 12 nucleotides matching TRBD1. The CDR3 sequence is 15 residues long. Germline assignment: CDR1 SEHNR and CDR2 FQNEAQ (reference sequence). V dropped 5 bases and J dropped 6; count of bases not matched to a gene: 7. For the CDR3, the DNA is TGTGCCAGCAGCCCGGGACAGGGGGCTCCCGATGGCTACACCTTC. Translated, it gives CASSPGQGAPDGYTF.

This chain connects TRBV12-3 or TRBV12-4 to TRBJ2-4, with D possibly TRBD1 on 6 matching bases. Trimming took 6 bases from V and 2 from J, leaving 8 bases between them. CDR3 length: 13 residues. CDR3 protein: CASSWDTKNIQYF. In nucleotides, the CDR3 is TGTGCCAGCAGCTGGGACACCAAAAACATTCAGTACTTC.

The chain carries TRBV5-6 and TRBJ2-1; 8 positions match TRBD2. V dropped 8 bases and J dropped 7; count of bases not matched to a gene: 11. The length of the CDR3 is 14 residues. Germline V gene sequence: CDR1 SGHDT, CDR2 YYEEEE. This CDR3 is CARPGLAGGNEQFF. The CDR3 DNA is TGTGCCAGACCCGGACTAGCAGGAGGGAATGAGCAGTTCTTC.

The chain couples TRBV12-3 or TRBV12-4 to TRBJ2-1; no reliable D call. Trimming shortened V by 8 bases and J by 10 bases, and 12 bases separated the two germline ends. This CDR3 is built from 11 residues. The CDR3 loop is CASGLGREQFF. The CDR3 region has the DNA TGTGCCAGCGGTCTAGGCCGGGAGCAGTTCTTC.

V is TRBV7-2 and J is TRBJ1-2; 7 bases map to TRBD1. CDR1 is SGHTA and CDR2 is FQGNSA in the germline V gene. The CDR3 is 15 residues long. Losses at the gene ends were 1 base for V and 3 bases for J; bases not matched to a gene: 5. CDR3 coding DNA: TGTGCCAGCAGCTTAGGGCAGGGGGGATACTATGGCTACACCTTC. This gives the protein CASSLGQGGYYGYTF.

This rearrangement joins TRBV3-1 (or the pseudogene TRBV3-2) to TRBJ2-7; D is perhaps TRBD2 (6 bases). CDR3 length equals 12 residues. Deletions cut 5 bases from V and 6 bases from J, with 11 bases between. Germline CDR1 reads LGHDT; CDR2 reads YNNKEL (reference sequence). CDR3 in amino acids: CASSVGRGEQYF. In DNA, the CDR3 is TGTGCCAGCAGCGTCGGGCGGGGCGAGCAGTACTTC.

The genes are TRBV25-1 and TRBJ2-1; 9 bases are shared with TRBD2. CDR1 and CDR2 from the germline V gene are MGHDK and SYGVNS. V gave up 3 bases and J gave up 4 bases; unmatched junction bases: 7. This CDR3 is built from 16 residues. CDR3: CASSDPAGGGYNEQFF. DNA of the CDR3: TGTGCCAGCAGTGACCCAGCGGGAGGCGGATACAATGAGCAGTTCTTC. Full variable domain (remainder filled in from reference TRBV25-1 and TRBJ2-1): EADIYQTPRYLVIGTGKKITLECSQTMGHDKMYWYQQDPGMELHLIHYSYGVNSTEKGDLSSESTVSRIRTEHFPLTLESARPSHTSQYLCASSDPAGGGYNEQFFGPGTRLTVL.

The chain uses TRBV7-9 and TRBJ2-7, with D possibly TRBD2 on 5 matching bases. This CDR3 spans 14 amino acids. The germline CDR1 and CDR2 sequences are SEHNR and FQNEAQ (reference sequence). Trimming shortened V by 8 bases and J by 1 base, and 15 bases separated the two germline ends. The CDR3, as DNA: TGTGCCAGCGTCCGAGGTTCGGGGTCCTACGAGCAGTACTTC. This encodes CASVRGSGSYEQYF.

The chain is built from TRBV25-1 and TRBJ1-2; D is ambiguous. Trimming took 3 bases from V and 7 from J, leaving 12 bases between them. CDR3 size: 13 residues. Per the germline V gene, CDR1 is MGHDK and CDR2 is SYGVNS. In nucleotides, the CDR3 is TGTGCCAGCAGTGATGTCGGGTTTGGTGGCTACACCTTC. Translated, it gives CASSDVGFGGYTF.